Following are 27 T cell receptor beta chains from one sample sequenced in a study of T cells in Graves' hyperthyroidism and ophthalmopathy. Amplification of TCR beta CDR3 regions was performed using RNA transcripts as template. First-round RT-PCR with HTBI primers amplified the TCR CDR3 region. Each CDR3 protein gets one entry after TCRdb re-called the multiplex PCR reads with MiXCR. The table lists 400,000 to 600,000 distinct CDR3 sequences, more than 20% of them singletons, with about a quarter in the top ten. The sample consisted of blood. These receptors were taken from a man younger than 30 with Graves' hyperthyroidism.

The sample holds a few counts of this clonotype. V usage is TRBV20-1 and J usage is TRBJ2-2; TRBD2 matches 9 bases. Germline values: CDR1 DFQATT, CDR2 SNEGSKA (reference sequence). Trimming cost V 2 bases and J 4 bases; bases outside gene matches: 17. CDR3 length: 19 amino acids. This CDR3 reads CSARLVSGGATLPTGELFF. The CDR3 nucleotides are TGCAGTGCTAGACTCGTTAGCGGGGGAGCGACACTTCCCACCGGGGAGCTGTTTTTT.

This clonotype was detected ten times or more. CDR3 DNA: TGCAGTGCTAGTACCAACACTGAAGCTTTCTTT. Amino acid sequence: CSASTNTEAFF. The chain has TRBV20-1 and TRBJ1-1, with D unclear. The CDR3 has 11 amino acids. V lost 3 bases to trimming and J lost 2 bases, with 4 bases between them. Germline V gives CDR1 DFQATT, CDR2 SNEGSKA (reference sequence).

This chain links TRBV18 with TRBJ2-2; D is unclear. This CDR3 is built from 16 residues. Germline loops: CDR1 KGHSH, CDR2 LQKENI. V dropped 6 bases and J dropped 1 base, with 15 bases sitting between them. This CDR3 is CASSLTVRGNTGELFF. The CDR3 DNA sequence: TGTGCCAGCTCCTTGACGGTCCGAGGGAACACCGGGGAGCTGTTTTTT.

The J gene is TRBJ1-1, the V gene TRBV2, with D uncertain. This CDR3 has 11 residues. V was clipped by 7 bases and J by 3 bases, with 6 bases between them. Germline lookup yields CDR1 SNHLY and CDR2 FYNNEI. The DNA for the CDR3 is TGTGCCAGCATGGCATACACTGAAGCTTTCTTT. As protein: CASMAYTEAFF.

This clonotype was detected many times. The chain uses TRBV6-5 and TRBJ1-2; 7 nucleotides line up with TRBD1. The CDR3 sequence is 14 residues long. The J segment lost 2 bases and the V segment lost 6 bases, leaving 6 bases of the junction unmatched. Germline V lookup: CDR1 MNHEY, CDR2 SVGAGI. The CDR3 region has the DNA TGTGCCAGCAGACCGGGACAGATCAACTATGGCTACACCTTC. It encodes CASRPGQINYGYTF.

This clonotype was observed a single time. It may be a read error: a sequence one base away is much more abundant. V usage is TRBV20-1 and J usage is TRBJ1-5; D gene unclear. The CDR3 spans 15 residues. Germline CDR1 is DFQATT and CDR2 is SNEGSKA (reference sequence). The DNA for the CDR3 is TGCAGTGTAAAGTGGGGAGCGAATAGCAATGAGCCCCAGCATTTT. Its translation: CSVKWGANSNEPQHF.

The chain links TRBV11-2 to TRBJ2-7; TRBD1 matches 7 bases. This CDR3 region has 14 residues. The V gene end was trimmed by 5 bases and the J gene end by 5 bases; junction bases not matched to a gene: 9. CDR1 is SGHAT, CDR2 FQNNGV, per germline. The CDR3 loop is CASSPMTGSNEQYF. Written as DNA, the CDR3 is TGTGCCAGCAGCCCCATGACAGGGAGCAACGAGCAGTACTTC.

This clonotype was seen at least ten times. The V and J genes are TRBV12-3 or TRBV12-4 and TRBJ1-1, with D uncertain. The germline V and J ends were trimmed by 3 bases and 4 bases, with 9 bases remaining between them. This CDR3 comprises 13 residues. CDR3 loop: CASSFQRGTEAFF. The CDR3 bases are TGTGCCAGCAGTTTTCAGCGGGGCACTGAAGCTTTCTTT.

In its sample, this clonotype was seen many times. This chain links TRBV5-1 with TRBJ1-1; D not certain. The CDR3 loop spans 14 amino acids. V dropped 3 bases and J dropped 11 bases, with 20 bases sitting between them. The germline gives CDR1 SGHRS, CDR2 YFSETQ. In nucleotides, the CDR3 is TGCGCCAGCAGCTCGAGAGCTGCTCCACAGCGGGCTTTCTTT. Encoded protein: CASSSRAAPQRAFF.

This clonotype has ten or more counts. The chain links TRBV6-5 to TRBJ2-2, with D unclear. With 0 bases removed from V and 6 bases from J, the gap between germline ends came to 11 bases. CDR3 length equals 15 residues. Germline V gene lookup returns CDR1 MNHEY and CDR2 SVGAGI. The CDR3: CASSYSIGIPGELFF. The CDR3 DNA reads TGTGCCAGCAGTTACTCGATAGGGATTCCCGGGGAGCTGTTTTTT.

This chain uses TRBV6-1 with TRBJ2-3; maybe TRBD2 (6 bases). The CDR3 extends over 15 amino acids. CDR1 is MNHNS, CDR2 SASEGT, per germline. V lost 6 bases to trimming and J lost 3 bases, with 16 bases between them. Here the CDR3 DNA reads TGTGCCAGCAGCCCTGGCGGGGCGGGGACAGATACGCAGTATTTT. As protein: CASSPGGAGTDTQYF.

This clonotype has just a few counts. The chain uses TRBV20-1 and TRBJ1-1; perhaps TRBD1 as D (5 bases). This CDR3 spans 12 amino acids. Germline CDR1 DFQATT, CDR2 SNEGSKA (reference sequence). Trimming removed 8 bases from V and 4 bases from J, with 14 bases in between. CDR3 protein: CSWGAISTEAFF. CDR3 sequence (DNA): TGCAGTTGGGGCGCCATTAGCACTGAAGCTTTCTTT.

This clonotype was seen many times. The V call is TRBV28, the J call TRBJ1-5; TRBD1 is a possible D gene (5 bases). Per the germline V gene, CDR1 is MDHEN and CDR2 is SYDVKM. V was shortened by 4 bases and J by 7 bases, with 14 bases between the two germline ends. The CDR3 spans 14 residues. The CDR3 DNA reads TGTGCCAGCAGTTCCTTCCGGGACCTACAGCCCCAGCATTTT. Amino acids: CASSSFRDLQPQHF.

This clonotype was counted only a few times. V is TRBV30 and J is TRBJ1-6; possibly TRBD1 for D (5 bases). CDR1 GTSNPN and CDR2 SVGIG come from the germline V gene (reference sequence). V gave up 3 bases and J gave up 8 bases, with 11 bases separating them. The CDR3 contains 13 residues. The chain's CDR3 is CAWRPGTHSPLHF. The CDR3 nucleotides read TGTGCCTGGAGACCTGGGACGCATTCACCCCTCCACTTT.

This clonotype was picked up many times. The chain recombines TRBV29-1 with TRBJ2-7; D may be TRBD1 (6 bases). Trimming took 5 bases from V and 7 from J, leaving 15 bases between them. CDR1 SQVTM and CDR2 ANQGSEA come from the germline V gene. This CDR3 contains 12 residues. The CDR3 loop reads CSVTGQRREQYF. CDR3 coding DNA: TGCAGCGTTACCGGACAGAGAAGAGAGCAGTACTTC.

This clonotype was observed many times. CDR3 sequence: CSGTGHLNTEAFF. The CDR3 coding sequence is TGCAGTGGCACGGGACACCTGAACACTGAAGCTTTCTTT. The chain links TRBV20-1 to TRBJ1-1, with a tentative D call TRBD1 (6 bases). V lost 7 bases and J lost 0, with 12 bases in between. The CDR3 has 13 amino acids. CDR1 DFQATT and CDR2 SNEGSKA come from the germline V gene (reference sequence).

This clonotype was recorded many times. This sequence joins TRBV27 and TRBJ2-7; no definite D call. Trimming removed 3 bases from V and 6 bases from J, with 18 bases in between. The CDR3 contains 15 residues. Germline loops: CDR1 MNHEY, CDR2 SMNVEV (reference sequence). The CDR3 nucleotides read TGTGCCAGCAGTTTTTCTGTAGGTGGGGTATCCGAGCAGTACTTC. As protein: CASSFSVGGVSEQYF.

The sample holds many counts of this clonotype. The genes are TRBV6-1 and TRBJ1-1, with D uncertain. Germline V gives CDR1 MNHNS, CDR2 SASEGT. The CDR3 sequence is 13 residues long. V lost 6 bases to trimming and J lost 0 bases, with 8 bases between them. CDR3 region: CASRKVMNTEAFF. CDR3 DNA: TGTGCCAGCAGGAAGGTCATGAACACTGAAGCTTTCTTT.

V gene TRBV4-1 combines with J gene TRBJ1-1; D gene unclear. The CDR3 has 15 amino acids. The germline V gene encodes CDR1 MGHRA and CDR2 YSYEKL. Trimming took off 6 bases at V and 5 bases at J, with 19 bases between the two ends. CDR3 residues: CASRSHTGSKTEAFF. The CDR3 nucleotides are TGCGCCAGCAGATCCCACACGGGGAGTAAAACTGAAGCTTTCTTT.

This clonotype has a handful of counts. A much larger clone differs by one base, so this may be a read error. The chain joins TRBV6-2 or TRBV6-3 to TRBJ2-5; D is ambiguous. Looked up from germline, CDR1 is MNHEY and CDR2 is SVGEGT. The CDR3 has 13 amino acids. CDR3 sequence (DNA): TGTGTCAGCAGCCCGACTGTCTTGAAGACCCAGTACTTC. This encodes CVSSPTVLKTQYF.

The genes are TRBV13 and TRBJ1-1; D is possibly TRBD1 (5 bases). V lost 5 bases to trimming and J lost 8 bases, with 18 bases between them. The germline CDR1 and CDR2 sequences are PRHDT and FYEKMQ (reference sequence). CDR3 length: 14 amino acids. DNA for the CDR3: TGTGCCAGCAGCCCGGATAGACAGCCCCACGAAGCTTTCTTT. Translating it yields CASSPDRQPHEAFF.

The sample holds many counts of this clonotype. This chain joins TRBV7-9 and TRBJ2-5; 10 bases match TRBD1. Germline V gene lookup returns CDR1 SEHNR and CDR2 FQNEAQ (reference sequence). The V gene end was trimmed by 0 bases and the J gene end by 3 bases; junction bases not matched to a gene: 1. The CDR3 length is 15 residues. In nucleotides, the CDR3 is TGTGCCAGCAGCTTAGCGGGGACAGGGGAAGAGACCCAGTACTTC. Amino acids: CASSLAGTGEETQYF.

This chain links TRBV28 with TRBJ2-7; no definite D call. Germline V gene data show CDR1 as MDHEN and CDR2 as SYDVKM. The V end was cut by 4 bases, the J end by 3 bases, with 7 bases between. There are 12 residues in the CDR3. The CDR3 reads CASSSTFYEQYF. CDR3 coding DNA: TGTGCCAGCAGTTCAACATTCTACGAGCAGTACTTC.

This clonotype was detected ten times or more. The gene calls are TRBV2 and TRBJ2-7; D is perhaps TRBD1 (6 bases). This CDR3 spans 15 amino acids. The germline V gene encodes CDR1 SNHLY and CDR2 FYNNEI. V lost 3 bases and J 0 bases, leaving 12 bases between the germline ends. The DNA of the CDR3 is TGTGCCAGCAGTGAGGACAGTCCAGCCTCCTACGAGCAGTACTTC. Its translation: CASSEDSPASYEQYF.

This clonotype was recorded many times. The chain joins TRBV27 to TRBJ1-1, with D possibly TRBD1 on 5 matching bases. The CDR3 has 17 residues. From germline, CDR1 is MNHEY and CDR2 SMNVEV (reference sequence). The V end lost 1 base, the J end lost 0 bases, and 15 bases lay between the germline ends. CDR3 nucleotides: TGTGCCAGCAGTTTATTTCGGGACGGGTTAATGAACACTGAAGCTTTCTTT. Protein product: CASSLFRDGLMNTEAFF.

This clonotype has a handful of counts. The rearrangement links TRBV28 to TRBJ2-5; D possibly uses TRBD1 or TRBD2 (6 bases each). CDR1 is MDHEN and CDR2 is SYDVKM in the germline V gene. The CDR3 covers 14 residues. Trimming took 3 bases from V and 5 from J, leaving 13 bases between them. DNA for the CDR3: TGTGCCAGCAGTTTCAAGGGGGGTGTTGAGACCCAGTACTTC. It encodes CASSFKGGVETQYF.

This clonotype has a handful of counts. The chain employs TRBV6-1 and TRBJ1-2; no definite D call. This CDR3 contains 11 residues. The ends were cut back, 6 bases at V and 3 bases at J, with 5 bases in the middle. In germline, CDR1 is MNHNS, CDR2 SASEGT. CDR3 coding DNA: TGTGCCAGCAGGTCGTACTATGGCTACACCTTC. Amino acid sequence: CASRSYYGYTF.